The 32 T cell receptor beta chains below all came from one sample that was sequenced in a study of blood T cell repertoires in COVID-19. Only in-frame clones appear in the TCRdb table, and some are missing; sequencing was by immunoSEQ multiplex PCR. The sample records roughly 400,000 clones, roughly 92% being singletons. Material for sequencing was PBMCs or T cells enriched from blood (not recorded which). Receptors were obtained from a woman aged 40 to 50 who had been exposed to COVID-19.

V usage is TRBV9 and J usage is TRBJ1-3; TRBD1 might be the D (5 bases). This CDR3 is built from 15 residues. The ends were cut back, 0 bases at V and 0 bases at J, with 7 bases in the middle. Germline V gives CDR1 SGDLS, CDR2 YYNGEE. This chain's CDR3 is CASSVATGSGNTIYF. CDR3 in DNA: TGTGCCAGCAGCGTAGCTACAGGCTCTGGAAACACCATATATTTT. Drawing the rest from reference TRBV9 and TRBJ1-3, the complete variable domain is DSGVTQTPKHLITATGQRVTLRCSPRSGDLSVYWYQQSLDQGLQFLIQYYNGEERAKGNILERFSAQQFPDLHSELNLSSLELGDSALYFCASSVATGSGNTIYFGEGSWLTVV.

This clone showed up just once. The J gene is TRBJ1-1, the V gene TRBV19, with 9 bases that match TRBD1. The V segment lost 5 bases and the J segment 10 bases; nucleotides outside the gene matches: 8. Germline V lookup: CDR1 LNHDA, CDR2 SQIVND (reference sequence). The CDR3 extends over 13 amino acids. The CDR3 protein is CASSRRTGAAAFF. DNA for the CDR3: TGTGCCAGTAGTCGCAGGACAGGGGCGGCAGCTTTCTTT.

The gene calls are TRBV29-1 and TRBJ2-1, with 7 bases lining up with TRBD2. From germline, CDR1 is SQVTM and CDR2 ANQGSEA. J gave up 1 base and V 5 bases, and 2 bases lay outside the gene matches. The CDR3 consists of 13 residues. The CDR3 DNA sequence: TGCAGCGTTCGCGGGGGTTCCTACAATGAGCAGTTCTTC. Protein sequence: CSVRGGSYNEQFF.

This clone showed up just a few times. The rearrangement uses TRBV27 and TRBJ1-4; D gene unclear. CDR1 and CDR2 from the germline V gene are MNHEY and SMNVEV (reference sequence). CDR3 length: 15 residues. The germline V and J ends were trimmed by 10 bases and 0 bases, with 15 bases remaining between them. Here the CDR3 DNA reads TGTGCCACCCGGGGTGGGCCTGCAACTAATGAAAAACTGTTTTTT. Translation: CATRGGPATNEKLFF. Full variable domain (outside the CDR3, taken from reference TRBV27 and TRBJ1-4): EAQVTQNPRYLITVTGKKLTVTCSQNMNHEYMSWYRQDPGLGLRQIYYSMNVEVTDKGDVPEGYKVSRKEKRNFPLILESPSPNQTSLYFCATRGGPATNEKLFFGSGTQLSVL.

The V and J genes are TRBV19 and TRBJ2-3; D gene unclear. This CDR3 is built from 13 residues. Germline loops: CDR1 LNHDA, CDR2 SQIVND (reference sequence). V lost 3 bases and J lost 2, with 6 bases in between. The CDR3 nucleotides are TGTGCCAGTAGTATTCGGTACACAGATACGCAGTATTTT. Amino acid sequence: CASSIRYTDTQYF.

This chain connects TRBV6-1 to TRBJ2-7; D is ambiguous. Looked up from germline, CDR1 is MNHNS and CDR2 is SASEGT. CDR3 length: 13 amino acids. Trimming stripped 0 bases from V and 6 bases from J, with 9 bases between. The CDR3 bases are TGTGCCAGCAGTGAAGCCTCTCAGGCCGAGCAGTACTTC. Translated, it gives CASSEASQAEQYF.

The rearrangement links TRBV25-1 to TRBJ1-1, with unresolved D. The CDR3 runs to 13 residues. V was pared by 8 bases and J by 0 bases, with 10 bases between. Germline CDR1 and CDR2: MGHDK and SYGVNS. The DNA for the CDR3 is TGTGCCAGCGCCGGAGCCTTGAACACTGAAGCTTTCTTT. This sequence encodes CASAGALNTEAFF.

This chain connects TRBV15 to TRBJ1-5; D not resolved. Trimming pared 0 bases from V and 4 bases from J, leaving 7 bases between. The germline V gene encodes CDR1 LNHNV and CDR2 YYDKDF (reference sequence). This CDR3 is 14 amino acids long. CDR3 in DNA: TGTGCCACCAGCAGAGACCTAATAAATCAGCCCCAGCATTTT. Protein: CATSRDLINQPQHF.

This clone came up a few times. V gene TRBV21-1 combines with J gene TRBJ1-2; the D segment call TRBD1 is taken from the table without a DNA check. TRBV21-1 is deemed a pseudogene. This CDR3 has 15 residues. The CDR3 region has the DNA TGTGCCAGCAGCAAATTGGACAGGGCTAACTATGGCTACACCTTC. Its translation is CASSKLDRANYGYTF.

The chain has TRBV30 and TRBJ1-2; perhaps TRBD1 as D (6 bases). The ends were cut back, 4 bases at V and 5 bases at J, with 14 bases in the middle. The CDR3 sequence is 13 residues long. Germline assignment: CDR1 GTSNPN and CDR2 SVGIG (reference sequence). This chain's CDR3 is CAWTVQGPYGYTF. For the CDR3, the DNA is TGTGCCTGGACCGTACAGGGCCCTTATGGCTACACCTTC.

The J gene is TRBJ2-1, the V gene TRBV2; D not resolved. Trimming removed 2 bases at V and 4 bases at J, with 9 bases between. The CDR3 consists of 14 residues. Germline V gene data show CDR1 as SNHLY and CDR2 as FYNNEI. As DNA, the CDR3 is TGTGCCAGCAGTGAACAAATGGCTTACAATGAGCAGTTCTTC. Its translation is CASSEQMAYNEQFF.

V usage is TRBV29-1 and J usage is TRBJ1-1; D call uncertain. Germline V gene sequence: CDR1 SQVTM, CDR2 ANQGSEA. V dropped 1 base and J dropped 6 bases, with 12 bases sitting between them. The CDR3 sequence is 13 residues long. The CDR3 here is CSVEVRTNAEAFF. CDR3 sequence (DNA): TGCAGCGTTGAAGTTAGAACCAACGCTGAAGCTTTCTTT.

V gene TRBV9 combines with J gene TRBJ1-6; D remains ambiguous. The V gene lost 0 bases and the J gene lost 5 bases, with 6 bases spanning the gap. Per the germline V gene, CDR1 is SGDLS and CDR2 is YYNGEE. The CDR3 runs 14 residues. As DNA, the CDR3 is TGTGCCAGCAGCGTAGGGACTAATAATTCACCCCTCCACTTT. Translated: CASSVGTNNSPLHF. The full variable domain, rest sourced from reference TRBV9 and TRBJ1-6, is DSGVTQTPKHLITATGQRVTLRCSPRSGDLSVYWYQQSLDQGLQFLIQYYNGEERAKGNILERFSAQQFPDLHSELNLSSLELGDSALYFCASSVGTNNSPLHFGNGTRLTVT.

Here the CDR3 reads CASGGFSLEQYF. CDR3 nucleotide sequence: TGTGCCAGCGGGGGGTTCAGCCTGGAGCAGTACTTC. J is TRBJ2-7 and V is TRBV2, with D tentatively TRBD2 (6 bases). This CDR3 contains 12 residues. Germline CDR1 and CDR2: SNHLY and FYNNEI. The V gene lost 8 bases and the J gene lost 7 bases, with 15 bases spanning the gap.

The chain has TRBV5-1 and TRBJ2-1; 10 bases are a match to TRBD1. V shed 5 bases, J shed 2 bases, and the junction held 4 bases outside the gene matches. Germline values: CDR1 SGHRS, CDR2 YFSETQ. This CDR3 is 15 amino acids long. The CDR3, as DNA: TGCGCCAGCAGGCCCGGGACAGGGGCCTACAATGAGCAGTTCTTC. Translation: CASRPGTGAYNEQFF. The full variable domain, rest sourced from reference TRBV5-1 and TRBJ2-1, is KAGVTQTPRYLIKTRGQQVTLSCSPISGHRSVSWYQQTPGQGLQFLFEYFSETQRNKGNFPGRFSGRQFSNSRSEMNVSTLELGDSALYLCASRPGTGAYNEQFFGPGTRLTVL.

The chain combines TRBV27 with TRBJ1-1, with D maybe TRBD1 (6 bases). The CDR3 is made up of 16 amino acids. V shed 6 bases and J shed 1 base, with 18 bases lying between them. Germline assignment: CDR1 MNHEY and CDR2 SMNVEV (reference sequence). CDR3 in amino acids: CASSDTRGGENTEAFF. For the CDR3, the DNA is TGTGCCAGCAGCGATACGAGGGGGGGGGAGAACACTGAAGCTTTCTTT.

V usage is TRBV30 and J usage is TRBJ2-5; 11 positions agree with TRBD2. Trimming cost V 2 bases and J 0 bases; bases outside gene matches: 11. CDR1 and CDR2 (germline): GTSNPN, SVGIG (reference sequence). This CDR3 spans 18 amino acids. CDR3 coding DNA: TGTGCCTGGAGTCCGGGAGCGCTAGCGGGGGGATACCAAGAGACCCAGTACTTC. As protein: CAWSPGALAGGYQETQYF.

The chain links TRBV27 to TRBJ2-5; 10 nucleotides agree with TRBD2. The CDR3 covers 14 residues. Germline values: CDR1 MNHEY, CDR2 SMNVEV (reference sequence). V was pared by 3 bases and J by 4 bases, with 2 bases of the junction left unmatched. CDR3 in DNA: TGTGCCAGCAGTTTTATAGCGGGGGGAGAGACCCAGTACTTC. It translates to CASSFIAGGETQYF.

The rearrangement joins TRBV7-2 to TRBJ1-5; D ambiguous. Between the trimmed V and J ends, which lost 0 bases and 4 bases, there was a span of 4 bases. Germline lookup yields CDR1 SGHTA and CDR2 FQGNSA. The CDR3 totals 13 residues. The CDR3 DNA is TGTGCCAGCAGCTTAGCTCCGAATCAGCCCCAGCATTTT. Protein product: CASSLAPNQPQHF. Based on the CDR3 plus reference TRBV7-2 and TRBJ1-5, the full variable domain is GAGVSQSPSNKVTEKGKDVELRCDPISGHTALYWYRQSLGQGLEFLIYFQGNSAPDKSGLPSDRFSAERTGGSVSTLTIQRTQQEDSAVYLCASSLAPNQPQHFGDGTRLSIL.

The CDR3 loop reads CATGSTRSTGELFF. In nucleotides, the CDR3 is TGTGCCACCGGGTCGACTAGGAGCACCGGGGAGCTGTTTTTT. The V call is TRBV24-1, the J call TRBJ2-2; TRBD2 might be the D (6 bases). V lost 9 bases and J 4 bases, leaving 14 bases between the germline ends. CDR1 and CDR2 from the germline V gene are KGHDR and SFDVKD. The CDR3 totals 14 residues.

Here the CDR3 DNA reads TGTGCCAGCAGTTACGGCCCCCGGGGGGCGGATTCACCCCTCCACTTT. Amino acid sequence: CASSYGPRGADSPLHF. This chain joins TRBV6-5 and TRBJ1-6, with D perhaps matching TRBD1 (6 bases). CDR1 is MNHEY and CDR2 is SVGAGI in the germline V gene. The length of the CDR3 is 16 residues. V lost 2 bases and J lost 8, with 16 bases in between.

The chain couples TRBV6-5 to TRBJ1-5, with D perhaps matching TRBD1 (5 bases). V lost 6 bases, J lost 5 bases, and 11 bases lay in between. CDR3 size: 13 residues. From germline, CDR1 is MNHEY and CDR2 SVGAGI. This chain's CDR3 is CASSAGFYQPQHF. As DNA, the CDR3 is TGTGCCAGCAGCGCAGGGTTTTATCAGCCCCAGCATTTT.

J is TRBJ1-4 and V is TRBV18; a weak D match, TRBD1 (6 bases). The CDR3 is 18 amino acids. V was shortened by 4 bases and J by 3 bases, with 21 bases between the two germline ends. CDR1 KGHSH and CDR2 LQKENI come from the germline V gene. CDR3 DNA sequence: TGTGCCAGCTCACACCGGGACAAGGGGCATTCGGCTAATGAAAAACTGTTTTTT. Amino acids: CASSHRDKGHSANEKLFF. Looking up the rest from reference TRBV18 and TRBJ1-4 gives the full variable domain: NAGVMQNPRHLVRRRGQEARLRCSPMKGHSHVYWYRQLPEEGLKFMVYLQKENIIDESGMPKERFSAEFPKEGPSILRIQQVVRGDSAAYFCASSHRDKGHSANEKLFFGSGTQLSVL.

The chain is built from TRBV3-1 (or the pseudogene TRBV3-2) and TRBJ2-2, with 10 nucleotides matching TRBD2. Germline V gives CDR1 LGHDT, CDR2 YNNKEL (reference sequence). The CDR3 sequence is 19 residues long. V shed 2 bases, J shed 6 bases, and the junction held 15 bases outside the gene matches. CDR3 loop: CASSQLYSGSGRASGELFF. The CDR3 region has the DNA TGTGCCAGCAGCCAATTGTATTCAGGGAGCGGGAGGGCCTCCGGGGAGCTGTTTTTT.

V gene TRBV19 combines with J gene TRBJ1-2, with 7 bases fitting TRBD1. V was clipped by 0 bases and J by 3 bases; unmatched bases: 10. Germline V gene sequence: CDR1 LNHDA, CDR2 SQIVND (reference sequence). This CDR3 region has 17 residues. CDR3 residues: CASSIDREGAHDYGYTF. CDR3 DNA: TGTGCCAGTAGTATAGATCGTGAGGGGGCGCATGACTATGGCTACACCTTC.

This clone was seen a single time. This chain uses TRBV19 with TRBJ2-1, with 9 bases aligning to TRBD2. V gave up 6 bases and J gave up 2 bases; unmatched junction bases: 14. Germline V lookup: CDR1 LNHDA, CDR2 SQIVND (reference sequence). CDR3 size: 18 residues. The CDR3 reads CASSPRWAGGGAYNEQFF. In DNA, the CDR3 is TGTGCCAGTAGCCCGAGGTGGGCGGGAGGGGGTGCCTACAATGAGCAGTTCTTC.

This clone was seen a handful of times. Other DNA sequences from this sample encode an identical CDR3 as well. This rearrangement joins TRBV3-1 (or the pseudogene TRBV3-2) to TRBJ1-1; D not resolved. V gave up 1 base and J gave up 1 base, with 7 bases separating them. Germline V gene data show CDR1 as LGHDT and CDR2 as YNNKEL (reference sequence). CDR3 length equals 14 residues. CDR3 residues: CASSQGAGNTEAFF. Here the CDR3 DNA reads TGTGCCAGCAGCCAAGGGGCGGGGAACACTGAAGCTTTCTTT.

CDR3 bases: TGTGCCAGCAGCCAACTTTGGGGGACAGGGACGAACACTGAAGCTTTCTTT. Encoded protein: CASSQLWGTGTNTEAFF. This chain joins TRBV4-2 and TRBJ1-1; 9 bases match TRBD1. The CDR3 runs 17 residues. The V gene end was trimmed by 2 bases and the J gene end by 1 base; junction bases not matched to a gene: 8. The germline CDR1 and CDR2 sequences are LGHNA and YNFKEQ.

This clone was seen a handful of times. The chain combines TRBV7-6 with TRBJ2-7; 13 bases map to TRBD2. Germline loops: CDR1 SGHVS, CDR2 FNYEAQ. V dropped 3 bases and J dropped 6; count of bases not matched to a gene: 5. CDR3 length: 15 residues. The CDR3 here is CASSLGLAGRGEQYF. DNA of the CDR3: TGTGCCAGCAGCTTGGGACTAGCGGGGCGGGGCGAGCAGTACTTC.

The gene calls are TRBV24-1 and TRBJ2-7, with 10 bases aligning to TRBD2. J was trimmed by 5 bases and V by 2 bases; bases with no gene match: 8. CDR1 is KGHDR, CDR2 SFDVKD, per germline. CDR3 length equals 16 residues. CDR3: CATSDSIAGGLHEQYF. The CDR3 DNA reads as TGTGCCACCAGTGATTCCATAGCGGGAGGTCTACACGAGCAGTACTTC.

The genes are TRBV6-1 and TRBJ1-4, with TRBD1 as a possible D gene (5 bases). Germline values: CDR1 MNHNS, CDR2 SASEGT. CDR3 length: 16 residues. The V gene lost 2 bases and the J gene lost 2 bases, with 12 bases spanning the gap. The chain's CDR3 is CASSERQGRTNEKLFF. DNA for the CDR3: TGTGCCAGCAGTGAAAGGCAGGGCAGGACTAATGAAAAACTGTTTTTT.

The chain links TRBV19 to TRBJ1-5; D call uncertain. CDR3 length: 14 residues. Per germline, CDR1 LNHDA and CDR2 SQIVND (reference sequence). V gave up 5 bases and J gave up 11 bases, with 19 bases separating them. CDR3 DNA sequence: TGTGCCAGTAGTCCCCGGACGGGGATGTCGGCCCAGCATTTT. Translated: CASSPRTGMSAQHF.